This T cell receptor (beta chain) was recovered during a study of vaccination effects on CD4 cells after COVID-19. Study-wide background: Two doses of BNT162b2 or mRNA-1273 vaccine were administered to participants. Overall study results and limits: Healthy vaccinees' vaccine-induced clones included only 1 of 255 that recognized common cold coronaviruses. Convalescent patients were scarce, and early post-infection timepoints were absent. After vaccination, at late timepoints, clones induced by infection and by vaccine contracted markedly.

Expansion with viral peptide pools was applied to antigen-specific CD4+ T cells by the ViraFEST assay prior to sequencing. Having been cultured for roughly 11 days, the cells underwent CD4+ T cell isolation. Previously uninfected by SARS-CoV-2, the vaccine recipients also showed negative nucleocapsid antibodies. The CDR3 is made up of 15 amino acids. V was cut by 0 bases and J by 7 bases, with 14 bases left in between. Germline-derived CDR1 and CDR2 are SGHRS and YFSETQ. Sequenced by immunoSEQ multiplex PCR; TCRdb stores in-frame clones only, minus some. Of about 41,000 clones listed, 70% are singletons. In the case of this clone: The antigen is unknown.

Sequenced here: CD4+ T cells from PBMCs cultured with HCoV-OC43 spike peptides, sampled before COVID-19 vaccination. Subset denoted: HCoV-OC43 spike overlapping peptide pool stimulation. The source of this sequence is a human donor who received a COVID-19 vaccine. The chain recombines TRBV5-1 with TRBJ1-5, with D perhaps matching TRBD1 (6 bases). CDR3 nucleotide sequence: TGCGCCAGCAGCTTGGAGGGCAGGGGTGGACAGCCCCAGCATTTT. It yields the protein CASSLEGRGGQPQHF.